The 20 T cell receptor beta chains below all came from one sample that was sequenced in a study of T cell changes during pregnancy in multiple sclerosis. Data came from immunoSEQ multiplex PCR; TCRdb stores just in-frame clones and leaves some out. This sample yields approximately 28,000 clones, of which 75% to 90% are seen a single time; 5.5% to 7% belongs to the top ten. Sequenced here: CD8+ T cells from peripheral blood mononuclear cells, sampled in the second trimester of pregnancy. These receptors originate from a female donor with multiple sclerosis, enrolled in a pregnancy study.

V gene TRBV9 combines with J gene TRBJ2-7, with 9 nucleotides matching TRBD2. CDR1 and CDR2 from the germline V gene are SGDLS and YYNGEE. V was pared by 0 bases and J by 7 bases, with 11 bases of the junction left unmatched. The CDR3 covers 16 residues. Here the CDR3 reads CASSVEFSGSKSEQYF. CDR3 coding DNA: TGTGCCAGCAGCGTAGAATTTAGCGGGAGTAAAAGTGAGCAGTACTTC.

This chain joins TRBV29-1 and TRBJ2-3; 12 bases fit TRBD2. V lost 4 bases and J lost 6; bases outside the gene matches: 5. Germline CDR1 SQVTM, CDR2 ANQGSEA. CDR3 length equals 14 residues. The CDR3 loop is CSVGGTSGSDTQYF. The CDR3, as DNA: TGCAGCGTTGGAGGGACTAGCGGGTCGGATACGCAGTATTTT.

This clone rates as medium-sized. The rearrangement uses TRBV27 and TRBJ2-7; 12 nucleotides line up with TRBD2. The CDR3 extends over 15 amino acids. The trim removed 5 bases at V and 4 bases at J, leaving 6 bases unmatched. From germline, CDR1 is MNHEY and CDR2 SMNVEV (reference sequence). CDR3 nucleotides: TGTGCCAGCAGTCCGACTAGCGGGAGTTTTTACGAGCAGTACTTC. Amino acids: CASSPTSGSFYEQYF.

The CDR3 loop reads CASSQAADSWGTDTQYF. The CDR3 DNA is TGCGCCAGCAGCCAAGCGGCCGACTCGTGGGGCACAGATACGCAGTATTTT. The chain recombines TRBV4-3 with TRBJ2-3; no clear D. Germline values: CDR1 LGHNA, CDR2 YSLEER. V gave up 1 base and J gave up 1 base, with 15 bases separating them. The CDR3 is 17 amino acids.

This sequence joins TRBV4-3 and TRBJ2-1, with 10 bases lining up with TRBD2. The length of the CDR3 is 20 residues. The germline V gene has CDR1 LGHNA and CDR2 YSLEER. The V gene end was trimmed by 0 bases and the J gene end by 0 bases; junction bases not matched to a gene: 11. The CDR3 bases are TGCGCCAGCAGCCAAGATGGGCTAGCGGGAGCGCTGAGCTCCTACAATGAGCAGTTCTTC. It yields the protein CASSQDGLAGALSSYNEQFF.

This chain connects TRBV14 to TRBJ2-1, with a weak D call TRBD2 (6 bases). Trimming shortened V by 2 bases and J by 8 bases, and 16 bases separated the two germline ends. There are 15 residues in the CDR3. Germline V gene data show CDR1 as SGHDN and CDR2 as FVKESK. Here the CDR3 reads CASSQTGGSIDEQFF. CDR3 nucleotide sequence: TGTGCCAGCAGCCAAACCGGGGGTAGCATCGATGAGCAGTTCTTC.

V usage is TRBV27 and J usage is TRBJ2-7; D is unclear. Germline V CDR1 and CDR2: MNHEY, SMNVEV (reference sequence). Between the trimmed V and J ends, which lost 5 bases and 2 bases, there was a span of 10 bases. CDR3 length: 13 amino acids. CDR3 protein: CASSLRTAYEQYF. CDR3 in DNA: TGTGCCAGCAGTCTACGCACAGCCTACGAGCAGTACTTC.

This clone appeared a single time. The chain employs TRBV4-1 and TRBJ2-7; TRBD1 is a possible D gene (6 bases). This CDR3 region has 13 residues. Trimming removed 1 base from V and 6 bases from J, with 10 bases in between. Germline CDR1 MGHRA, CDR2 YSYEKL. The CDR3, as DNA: TGCGCCAGCAGCCAAGTCCAGGGGCGCGAGCAGTACTTC. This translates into CASSQVQGREQYF.

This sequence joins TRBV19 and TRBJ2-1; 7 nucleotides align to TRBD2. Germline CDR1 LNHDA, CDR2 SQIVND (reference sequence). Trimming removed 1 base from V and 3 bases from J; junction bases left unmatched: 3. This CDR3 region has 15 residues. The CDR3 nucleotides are TGTGCCAGTAGTATAGGTAGCGGGCTCTACAATGAGCAGTTCTTC. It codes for CASSIGSGLYNEQFF.

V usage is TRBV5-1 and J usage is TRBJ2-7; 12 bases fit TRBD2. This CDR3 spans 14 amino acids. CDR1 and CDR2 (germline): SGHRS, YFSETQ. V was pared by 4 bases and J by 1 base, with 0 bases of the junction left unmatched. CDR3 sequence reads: CASSGTSGSYEQYF. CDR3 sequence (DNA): TGCGCCAGCAGCGGGACTAGCGGGTCCTACGAGCAGTACTTC.

CDR3 sequence (DNA): TGCAGCGTTGAATGGGAAAACAGGGTGACCCAGTACTTC. This encodes CSVEWENRVTQYF. This rearrangement joins TRBV29-1 to TRBJ2-5, with D perhaps matching TRBD1 (6 bases). V gave up 2 bases and J gave up 7 bases, with 14 bases separating them. CDR3 length: 13 residues. Looked up from germline, CDR1 is SQVTM and CDR2 is ANQGSEA.

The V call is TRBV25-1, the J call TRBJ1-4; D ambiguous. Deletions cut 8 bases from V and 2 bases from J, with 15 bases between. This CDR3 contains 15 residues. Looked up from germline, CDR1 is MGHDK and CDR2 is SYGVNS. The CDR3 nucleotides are TGTGCCAGCCTTGGCCGGGATTCGACTAATGAAAAACTGTTTTTT. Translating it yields CASLGRDSTNEKLFF.

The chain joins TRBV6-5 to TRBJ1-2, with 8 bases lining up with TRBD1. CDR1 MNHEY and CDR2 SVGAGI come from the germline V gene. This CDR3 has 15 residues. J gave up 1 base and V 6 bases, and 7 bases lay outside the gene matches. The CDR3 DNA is TGTGCCAGCAGCGGACAGGGCTTTAATAACTATGGCTACACCTTC. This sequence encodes CASSGQGFNNYGYTF.

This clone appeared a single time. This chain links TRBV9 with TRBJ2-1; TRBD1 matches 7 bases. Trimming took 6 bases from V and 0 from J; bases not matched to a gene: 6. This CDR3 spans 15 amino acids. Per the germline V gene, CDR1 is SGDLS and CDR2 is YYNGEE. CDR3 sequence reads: CASTTGVGSYNEQFF. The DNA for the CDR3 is TGTGCCAGCACCACAGGGGTTGGCTCCTACAATGAGCAGTTCTTC.

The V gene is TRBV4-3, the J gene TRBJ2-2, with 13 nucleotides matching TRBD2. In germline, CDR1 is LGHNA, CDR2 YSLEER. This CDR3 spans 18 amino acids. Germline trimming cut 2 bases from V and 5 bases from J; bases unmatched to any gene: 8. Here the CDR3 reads CASSQTSGRALETGELFF. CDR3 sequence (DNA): TGCGCCAGCAGCCAAACTAGCGGGAGGGCCTTGGAAACCGGGGAGCTGTTTTTT.

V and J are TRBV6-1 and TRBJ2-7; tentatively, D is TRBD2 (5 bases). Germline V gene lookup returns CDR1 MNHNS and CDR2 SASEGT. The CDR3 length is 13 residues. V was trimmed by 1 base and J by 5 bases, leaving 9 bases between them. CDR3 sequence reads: CASSEGLADEQYF. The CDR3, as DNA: TGTGCCAGCAGTGAAGGTCTAGCTGACGAGCAGTACTTC.

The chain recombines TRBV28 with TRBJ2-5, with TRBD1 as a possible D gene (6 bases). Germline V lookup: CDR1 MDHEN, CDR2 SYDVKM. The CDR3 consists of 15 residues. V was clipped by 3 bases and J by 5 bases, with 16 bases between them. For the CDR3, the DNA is TGTGCCAGCAGTTTGATCCAGGGTACAGGGGAGACCCAGTACTTC. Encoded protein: CASSLIQGTGETQYF.

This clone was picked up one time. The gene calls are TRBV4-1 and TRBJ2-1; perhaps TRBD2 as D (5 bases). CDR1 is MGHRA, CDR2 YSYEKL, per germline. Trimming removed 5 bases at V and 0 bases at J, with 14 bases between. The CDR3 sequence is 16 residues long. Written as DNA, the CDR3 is TGCGCCAGCAGCAAGATACACCGGGGCTCCTACAATGAGCAGTTCTTC. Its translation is CASSKIHRGSYNEQFF.

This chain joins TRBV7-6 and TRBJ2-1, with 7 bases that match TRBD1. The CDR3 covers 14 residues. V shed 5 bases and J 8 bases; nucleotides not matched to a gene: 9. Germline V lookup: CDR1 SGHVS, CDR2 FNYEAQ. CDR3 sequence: CASSLQQGSDEQFF. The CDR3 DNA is TGTGCCAGCAGCCTTCAACAGGGGAGTGATGAGCAGTTCTTC.

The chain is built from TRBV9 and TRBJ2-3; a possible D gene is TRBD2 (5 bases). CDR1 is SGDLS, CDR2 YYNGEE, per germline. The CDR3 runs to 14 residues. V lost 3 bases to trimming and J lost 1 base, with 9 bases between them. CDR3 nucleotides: TGTGCCAGCAGCGGGGAGTCCGGCACAGATACGCAGTATTTT. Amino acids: CASSGESGTDTQYF.